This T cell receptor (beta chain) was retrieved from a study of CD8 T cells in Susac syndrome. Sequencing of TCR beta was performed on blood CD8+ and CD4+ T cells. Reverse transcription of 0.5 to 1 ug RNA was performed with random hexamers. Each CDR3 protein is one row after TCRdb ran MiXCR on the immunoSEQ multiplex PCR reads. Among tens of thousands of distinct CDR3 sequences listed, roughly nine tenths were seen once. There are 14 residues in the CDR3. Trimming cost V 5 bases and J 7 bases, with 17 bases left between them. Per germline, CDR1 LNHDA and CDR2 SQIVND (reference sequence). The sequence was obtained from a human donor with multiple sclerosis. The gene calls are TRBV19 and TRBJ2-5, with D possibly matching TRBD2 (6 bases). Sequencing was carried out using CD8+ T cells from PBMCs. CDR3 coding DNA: TGTGCCAGTAGTTTACCGGGCCCCGGGGGGACCCAGTACTTC. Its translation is CASSLPGPGGTQYF.